Below, 28 T cell receptor beta chains from the same sample are listed, as sequenced in a study of beta chain features in type 1 diabetes. Expressed TCRB transcripts were sequenced, since all the RNA that had been isolated was reverse transcribed. Libraries were prepared by immunoSEQ multiplex PCR; TCRdb keeps only in-frame clonotypes and omits some of them. The data contain 200,000 to 250,000 clones, 68% of them seen just once; the ten biggest clones take up about 0.051%. Sequencing was carried out using naive CD4+ T cells from blood. Receptors originate from a man aged 25-45 years in good health.

The J gene is TRBJ2-7, the V gene TRBV30; 14 bases match TRBD2. Germline V lookup: CDR1 GTSNPN, CDR2 SVGIG (reference sequence). Trimming cost V 1 base and J 6 bases; bases outside gene matches: 11. The CDR3 extends over 17 amino acids. This CDR3 is CAWSGDRGTSGSLEQYF. For the CDR3, the DNA is TGTGCCTGGAGTGGGGACAGGGGGACTAGCGGGAGCCTCGAGCAGTACTTC.

The CDR3 sequence: CASSTGTPLGETQYF. CDR3 DNA: TGTGCCAGCAGCACCGGGACCCCTTTGGGGGAGACCCAGTACTTC. The V and J genes are TRBV5-4 and TRBJ2-5; perhaps D is TRBD1 or TRBD2 (5 bases each). V shed 4 bases and J shed 5 bases, with 18 bases lying between them. This CDR3 has 15 amino acids. Germline assignment: CDR1 SGHNT and CDR2 YYREEE (reference sequence).

The chain joins TRBV25-1 to TRBJ2-2, with TRBD2 matching 11 bases. Unmatched junction bases numbered 2, after V lost 2 bases and J lost 0 bases. This CDR3 spans 17 amino acids. Germline CDR1 and CDR2: MGHDK and SYGVNS. DNA of the CDR3: TGTGCCAGCAGTGAACCTAGCGGGAGGCCGAACACCGGGGAGCTGTTTTTT. Its protein product is CASSEPSGRPNTGELFF.

This chain links TRBV7-2 with TRBJ2-1; 8 bases align to TRBD1. The V gene end was trimmed by 5 bases and the J gene end by 0 bases; junction bases not matched to a gene: 9. Germline assignment: CDR1 SGHTA and CDR2 FQGNSA. This CDR3 region has 17 residues. In nucleotides, the CDR3 is TGTGCCAGCAGCCTACGGGGACAGGCCAGCTCCTACAATGAGCAGTTCTTC. Translation gives CASSLRGQASSYNEQFF.

The chain's CDR3 is CASSFVGYEQYF. CDR3 nucleotides: TGTGCCAGCAGCTTTGTCGGCTACGAGCAGTACTTC. The chain recombines TRBV13 with TRBJ2-7; D gene unclear. The CDR3 loop spans 12 amino acids. Trimming removed 3 bases from V and 3 bases from J, with 6 bases in between. Germline assignment: CDR1 PRHDT and CDR2 FYEKMQ (reference sequence).

The CDR3 here is CASSLEGLAYNEQFF. For the CDR3, the DNA is TGCGCCAGCAGCTTGGAGGGGCTGGCCTACAATGAGCAGTTCTTC. The chain combines TRBV5-1 with TRBJ2-1; D is perhaps TRBD1 (5 bases). Germline V gene sequence: CDR1 SGHRS, CDR2 YFSETQ. CDR3 length equals 15 residues. V was trimmed by 0 bases and J by 2 bases, leaving 9 bases between them. Using reference TRBV5-1 and TRBJ2-1 for the parts outside the CDR3, the full variable domain is KAGVTQTPRYLIKTRGQQVTLSCSPISGHRSVSWYQQTPGQGLQFLFEYFSETQRNKGNFPGRFSGRQFSNSRSEMNVSTLELGDSALYLCASSLEGLAYNEQFFGPGTRLTVL.

This sequence joins TRBV4-3 and TRBJ2-7; D not certain. The V gene lost 2 bases and the J gene lost 7 bases, with 15 bases spanning the gap. The CDR3 is 14 amino acids. Germline V lookup: CDR1 LGHNA, CDR2 YSLEER. CDR3 sequence: CASSQSPYLVEQYF. In DNA form, the CDR3 reads TGCGCCAGCAGCCAATCCCCTTACCTGGTGGAGCAGTACTTC.

On this clone: Additional DNA sequences in this sample encode the identical CDR3. The CDR3 coding sequence is TGTGCCAGCAGCTTACAGGGGAGCTCCTACAATGAGCAGTTCTTC. The encoded protein is CASSLQGSSYNEQFF. V and J are TRBV9 and TRBJ2-1; 7 bases are shared with TRBD1. The CDR3 is made up of 15 amino acids. Per germline, CDR1 SGDLS and CDR2 YYNGEE. J lost 0 bases, V lost 4 bases, and 4 bases had no gene match.

The gene calls are TRBV7-9 and TRBJ2-1, with 7 nucleotides matching TRBD2. The germline CDR1 and CDR2 sequences are SEHNR and FQNEAQ (reference sequence). This CDR3 is 13 amino acids long. V lost 1 base, J lost 9 bases, and 3 bases stayed unmatched. As DNA, the CDR3 is TGTGCCAGCAGCTTAGGCGGGAGCGCTGAGCAGTTCTTC. Encoded protein: CASSLGGSAEQFF.

This clone showed up just a few times. V usage is TRBV9 and J usage is TRBJ2-7; a weak D match, TRBD2 (6 bases). V gave up 0 bases and J gave up 2 bases, with 12 bases separating them. This CDR3 is 15 amino acids long. CDR1 is SGDLS, CDR2 YYNGEE, per germline. The chain's CDR3 is CASSVGGGKAYEQYF. The CDR3 DNA reads as TGTGCCAGCAGCGTAGGCGGAGGGAAGGCCTACGAGCAGTACTTC.

With respect to this clone: Distinct nucleotide sequences in the sample also encode this CDR3. V usage is TRBV9 and J usage is TRBJ2-3; D is unresolved. The CDR3 spans 12 residues. V dropped 0 bases and J dropped 5 bases, with 4 bases sitting between them. Looked up from germline, CDR1 is SGDLS and CDR2 is YYNGEE. CDR3 coding DNA: TGTGCCAGCAGCGTAGAGGGAGATACGCAGTATTTT. Its protein product is CASSVEGDTQYF.

This rearrangement joins TRBV30 to TRBJ2-2, with D unclear. The V and J ends lost 2 bases and 5 bases respectively, with 15 bases between them. The germline V gene encodes CDR1 GTSNPN and CDR2 SVGIG (reference sequence). The CDR3 totals 15 residues. As DNA, the CDR3 is TGTGCCTGGAGTTTCTCCATCCTGGGGACCGGGGAGCTGTTTTTT. Encoded protein: CAWSFSILGTGELFF. Full variable domain (outside the CDR3, taken from reference TRBV30 and TRBJ2-2): SQTIHQWPATLVQPVGSPLSLECTVEGTSNPNLYWYRQAAGRGLQLLFYSVGIGQISSEVPQNLSASRPQDRQFILSSKKLLLSDSGFYLCAWSFSILGTGELFFGEGSRLTVL.

This chain joins TRBV6-5 and TRBJ2-5; 9 bases fit TRBD2. The CDR3 has 16 residues. Germline loops: CDR1 MNHEY, CDR2 SVGAGI. V lost 2 bases, J lost 6 bases, and 10 bases stayed unmatched. As DNA, the CDR3 is TGTGCCAGCAGTTACCTGTCAGCGGGGGGACAACAGACCCAGTACTTC. Protein: CASSYLSAGGQQTQYF.

The J gene is TRBJ2-3, the V gene TRBV4-3; D is unresolved. This CDR3 is 16 amino acids long. Germline V gene lookup returns CDR1 LGHNA and CDR2 YSLEER. Trimming took off 1 base at V and 4 bases at J, with 15 bases between the two ends. CDR3 DNA sequence: TGCGCCAGCAGCCAAGTGGTGGGCCTACCCCCAGATACGCAGTATTTT. Translating gives CASSQVVGLPPDTQYF.

The chain uses TRBV30 and TRBJ1-6; maybe TRBD1 (5 bases). CDR3 size: 13 residues. CDR1 is GTSNPN and CDR2 is SVGIG in the germline V gene (reference sequence). Trimming cost V 7 bases and J 7 bases, with 14 bases left between them. CDR3 bases: TGTGCCTTAGATCGGGGACCCAATTCACCCCTCCACTTT. It codes for CALDRGPNSPLHF.

The chain has TRBV28 and TRBJ2-3, with 11 bases fitting TRBD1. The CDR3 consists of 16 residues. Germline V CDR1 and CDR2: MDHEN, SYDVKM. Losses at the gene ends were 2 bases for V and 4 bases for J; bases not matched to a gene: 5. CDR3 loop: CASSLAGTGGPDTQYF. Here the CDR3 DNA reads TGTGCCAGCAGTTTAGCCGGGACAGGGGGTCCAGATACGCAGTATTTT.

The V gene is TRBV14, the J gene TRBJ1-6; no reliable D call. Trimming stripped 2 bases from V and 7 bases from J, with 12 bases between. Germline loops: CDR1 SGHDN, CDR2 FVKESK. The CDR3 has 15 residues. In DNA, the CDR3 is TGTGCCAGCAGCCAAAGAGGCCCTGGCAATTCACCCCTCCACTTT. Protein sequence: CASSQRGPGNSPLHF.

This rearrangement joins TRBV6-6 to TRBJ2-4; TRBD1 matches at 9 bases. Germline V gives CDR1 MNHNY, CDR2 SVGAGI (reference sequence). The ends lost 7 bases at V and 3 bases at J; junction bases unmatched: 7. The CDR3 runs 15 residues. The CDR3 bases are TGTGCCAGCACCTTGACAGGGGGTGACAAAAACATTCAGTACTTC. This encodes CASTLTGGDKNIQYF.

The chain combines TRBV6-5 with TRBJ2-7, with a weak D call TRBD2 (6 bases). Germline CDR1 MNHEY, CDR2 SVGAGI. The length of the CDR3 is 15 residues. The V end was cut by 0 bases, the J end by 3 bases, with 12 bases between. The CDR3: CASSYSGQGGYEQYF. Here the CDR3 DNA reads TGTGCCAGCAGTTACTCGGGGCAGGGAGGCTACGAGCAGTACTTC.

The gene calls are TRBV30 and TRBJ2-2; the D gene could be TRBD1 or TRBD2 (5 bases each). Germline V CDR1 and CDR2: GTSNPN, SVGIG (reference sequence). Trimming took off 4 bases at V and 4 bases at J, with 10 bases between the two ends. This CDR3 is 13 amino acids long. The CDR3 bases are TGTGCCTGGAACCAGGGAGTCACCGGGGAGCTGTTTTTT. Its protein is CAWNQGVTGELFF. Variable domain in full (rest from reference TRBV30 and TRBJ2-2): SQTIHQWPATLVQPVGSPLSLECTVEGTSNPNLYWYRQAAGRGLQLLFYSVGIGQISSEVPQNLSASRPQDRQFILSSKKLLLSDSGFYLCAWNQGVTGELFFGEGSRLTVL.

This chain links TRBV21-1 with TRBJ2-3; the table's D gene call, TRBD2, was not cross checked with the DNA. TRBV21-1 is designated a pseudogene. This CDR3 is built from 14 residues. The CDR3 reads CASSKDSGTDTQYF. The CDR3 nucleotides are TGTGCCAGCAGCAAAGATAGCGGCACAGATACGCAGTATTTT.

This clone was observed a single time. The chain is built from TRBV9 and TRBJ2-5, with D perhaps given as TRBD1 or TRBD2 (5 bases each). The CDR3 covers 13 residues. Trimming took 0 bases from V and 6 from J, leaving 9 bases between them. The germline V gene has CDR1 SGDLS and CDR2 YYNGEE. The CDR3 is CASSVVQGQTQYF. Here the CDR3 DNA reads TGTGCCAGCAGCGTAGTCCAGGGACAGACCCAGTACTTC. The full variable domain, in which reference TRBV9 and TRBJ2-5 provide the parts outside the CDR3, is DSGVTQTPKHLITATGQRVTLRCSPRSGDLSVYWYQQSLDQGLQFLIQYYNGEERAKGNILERFSAQQFPDLHSELNLSSLELGDSALYFCASSVVQGQTQYFGPGTRLLVL.

The genes are TRBV5-1 and TRBJ2-7; D gene unclear. The CDR3 spans 14 residues. Per the germline V gene, CDR1 is SGHRS and CDR2 is YFSETQ. The ends were cut back, 0 bases at V and 1 base at J, with 8 bases in the middle. CDR3 sequence (DNA): TGCGCCAGCAGCTTGGACCGCACGTCCTACGAGCAGTACTTC. This translates into CASSLDRTSYEQYF. Supplemented by reference TRBV5-1 and TRBJ2-7, the full variable domain reads KAGVTQTPRYLIKTRGQQVTLSCSPISGHRSVSWYQQTPGQGLQFLFEYFSETQRNKGNFPGRFSGRQFSNSRSEMNVSTLELGDSALYLCASSLDRTSYEQYFGPGTRLTVT.

The V call is TRBV6-5, the J call TRBJ2-5; D is unresolved. Germline assignment: CDR1 MNHEY and CDR2 SVGAGI. V was shortened by 2 bases and J by 1 base, with 5 bases between the two germline ends. This CDR3 has 13 amino acids. CDR3 coding DNA: TGTGCCAGCAGTTACCAGCCCCAAGAGACCCAGTACTTC. Its protein product is CASSYQPQETQYF.

To note about this clone: Other nucleotide sequences from this sample produce the same CDR3. The chain is built from TRBV7-9 and TRBJ2-7; D is unresolved. V was trimmed by 2 bases and J by 3 bases, leaving 5 bases between them. The CDR3 runs to 12 residues. From germline, CDR1 is SEHNR and CDR2 FQNEAQ (reference sequence). This CDR3 reads CASSLSSYEQYF. CDR3 nucleotides: TGTGCCAGCAGCTTATCTAGCTACGAGCAGTACTTC.

CDR3 nucleotide sequence: TGTGCCAGCAGCGCCGGGACTAGCGTAACGCTCTCCTACGAGCAGTACTTC. Its protein is CASSAGTSVTLSYEQYF. The V gene is TRBV9, the J gene TRBJ2-7, with 10 bases aligning to TRBD2. Unmatched junction bases numbered 9, after V lost 3 bases and J lost 0 bases. Germline CDR1 is SGDLS and CDR2 is YYNGEE. This CDR3 has 17 residues.

The chain carries TRBV4-3 and TRBJ2-7, with D possibly TRBD1 on 5 matching bases. V dropped 1 base and J dropped 6 bases, with 10 bases sitting between them. CDR3 length: 13 residues. CDR1 and CDR2 from the germline V gene are LGHNA and YSLEER. The CDR3: CASSQVRGAEQYF. CDR3 coding DNA: TGCGCCAGCAGCCAAGTACGTGGGGCCGAGCAGTACTTC.

This clone was detected only a few times. The chain joins TRBV29-1 to TRBJ1-2; possibly TRBD1 for D (5 bases). Germline CDR1 reads SQVTM; CDR2 reads ANQGSEA. V lost 3 bases and J 7 bases, leaving 12 bases between the germline ends. The length of the CDR3 is 12 residues. CDR3 sequence reads: CSVEVAGGGYTF. CDR3 nucleotides: TGCAGCGTTGAGGTCGCCGGGGGTGGCTACACCTTC. Variable domain in full (rest from reference TRBV29-1 and TRBJ1-2): SAVISQKPSRDICQRGTSLTIQCQVDSQVTMMFWYRQQPGQSLTLIATANQGSEATYESGFVIDKFPISRPNLTFSTLTVSNMSPEDSSIYLCSVEVAGGGYTFGSGTRLTVV.